This TCR beta chain derives from a study of cytotoxic CD8 clonotypes in ibrutinib-treated CLL. Study at large: Results showed some 24 partial and 2 complete responses; following median roughly 66 months, about 15 remained remitted, approximately twelve advanced. Response sampling came at median roughly a year of treatment, ranging about 6 to 40 months.

Germline V gene data show CDR1 as MGHDK and CDR2 as SYGVNS. V lost 10 bases and J 8 bases, leaving 17 bases between the germline ends. This CDR3 contains 13 residues. This clone was observed a few times. Frozen PBMC stocks contributed roughly 2.1 micrograms of genomic DNA to the TCR beta libraries. The table came from immunoSEQ multiplex PCR; TCRdb's copy has only in-frame clones and leaves some out. The sample holds 40,000 or so clones, over 45% seen once. The material was PBMCs, obtained before ibrutinib treatment. The source is a human donor with chronic lymphocytic leukemia. This chain connects TRBV25-1 to TRBJ1-4; D call uncertain. The CDR3 sequence: CATGWAIGEKLFF. The DNA for the CDR3 is TGTGCCACCGGATGGGCCATCGGGGAAAAACTGTTTTTT. Together with reference TRBV25-1 and TRBJ1-4, the CDR3 gives the full variable domain: EADIYQTPRYLVIGTGKKITLECSQTMGHDKMYWYQQDPGMELHLIHYSYGVNSTEKGDLSSESTVSRIRTEHFPLTLESARPSHTSQYLCATGWAIGEKLFFGSGTQLSVL.